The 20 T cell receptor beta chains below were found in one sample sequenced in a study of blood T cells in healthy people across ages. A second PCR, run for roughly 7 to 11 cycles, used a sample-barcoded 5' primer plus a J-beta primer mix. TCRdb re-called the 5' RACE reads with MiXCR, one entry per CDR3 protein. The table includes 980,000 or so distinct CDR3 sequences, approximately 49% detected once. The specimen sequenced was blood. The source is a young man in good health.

The CDR3 spells CASSEAGAPSETQYF. CDR3 coding DNA: TGTGCCAGCAGTGAGGCAGGGGCCCCTAGTGAGACCCAGTACTTC. The V call is TRBV6-1, the J call TRBJ2-5; D possibly corresponds to TRBD1 (6 bases). Germline V lookup: CDR1 MNHNS, CDR2 SASEGT. The V end was cut by 3 bases, the J end by 5 bases, with 16 bases between. The CDR3 has 15 residues.

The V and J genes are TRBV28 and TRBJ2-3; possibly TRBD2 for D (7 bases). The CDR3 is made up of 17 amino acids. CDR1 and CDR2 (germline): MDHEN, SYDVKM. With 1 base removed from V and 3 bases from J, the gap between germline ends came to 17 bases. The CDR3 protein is CASSLSPGRGGTDTQYF. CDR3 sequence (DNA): TGTGCCAGCAGTTTATCCCCAGGGAGGGGGGGTACAGATACGCAGTATTTT.

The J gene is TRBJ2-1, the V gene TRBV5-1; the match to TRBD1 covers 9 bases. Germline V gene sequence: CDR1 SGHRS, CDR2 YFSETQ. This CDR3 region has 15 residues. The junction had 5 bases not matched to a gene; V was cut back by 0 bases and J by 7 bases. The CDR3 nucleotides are TGCGCCAGCAGCTTGGACGGGACAGGGTGGAATGAGCAGTTCTTC. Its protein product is CASSLDGTGWNEQFF.

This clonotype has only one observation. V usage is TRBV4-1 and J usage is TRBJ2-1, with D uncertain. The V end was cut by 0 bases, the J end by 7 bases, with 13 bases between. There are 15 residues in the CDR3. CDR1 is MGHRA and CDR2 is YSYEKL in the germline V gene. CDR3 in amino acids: CASSQDLVEWNEQFF. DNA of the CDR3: TGCGCCAGCAGCCAAGATTTAGTAGAGTGGAATGAGCAGTTCTTC.

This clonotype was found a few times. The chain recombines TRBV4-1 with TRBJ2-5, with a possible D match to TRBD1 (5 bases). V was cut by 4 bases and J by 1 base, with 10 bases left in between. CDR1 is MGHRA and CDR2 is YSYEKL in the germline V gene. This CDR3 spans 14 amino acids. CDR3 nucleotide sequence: TGCGCCAGCAGCCCTAGACAGCCCCAAGAGACCCAGTACTTC. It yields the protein CASSPRQPQETQYF.

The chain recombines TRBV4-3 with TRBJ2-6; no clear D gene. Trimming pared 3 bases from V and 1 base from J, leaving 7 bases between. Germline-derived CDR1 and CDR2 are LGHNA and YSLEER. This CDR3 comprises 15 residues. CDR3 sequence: CASSHAKSGANVLTF. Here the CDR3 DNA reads TGCGCCAGCAGCCATGCGAAATCTGGGGCCAACGTCCTGACTTTC.

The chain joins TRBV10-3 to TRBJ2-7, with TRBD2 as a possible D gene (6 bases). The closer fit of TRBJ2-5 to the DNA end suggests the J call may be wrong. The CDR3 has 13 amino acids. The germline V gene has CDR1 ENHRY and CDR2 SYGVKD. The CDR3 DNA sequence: TGTGCCATCAGTAGCCTGGAGGGAGAGACCCAGTACTTC. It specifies CAISSLEGETQYF.

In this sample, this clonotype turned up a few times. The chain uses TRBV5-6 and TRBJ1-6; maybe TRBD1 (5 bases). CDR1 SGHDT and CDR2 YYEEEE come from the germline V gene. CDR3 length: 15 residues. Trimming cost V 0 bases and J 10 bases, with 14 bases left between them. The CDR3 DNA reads TGTGCCAGCAGCTTGGGGGCAGGGTTTCGCTCACCCCTCCACTTT. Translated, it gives CASSLGAGFRSPLHF. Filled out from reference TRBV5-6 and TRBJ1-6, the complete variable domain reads DAGVTQSPTHLIKTRGQQVTLRCSPKSGHDTVSWYQQALGQGPQFIFQYYEEEERQRGNFPDRFSGHQFPNYSSELNVNALLLGDSALYLCASSLGAGFRSPLHFGNGTRLTVT.

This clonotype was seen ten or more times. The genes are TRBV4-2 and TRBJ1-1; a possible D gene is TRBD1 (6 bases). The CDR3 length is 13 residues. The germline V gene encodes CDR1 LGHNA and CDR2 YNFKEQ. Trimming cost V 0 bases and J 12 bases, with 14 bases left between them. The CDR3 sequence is CASSQDPGAPTFF. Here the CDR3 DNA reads TGTGCCAGCAGCCAAGACCCGGGGGCGCCGACTTTCTTT.

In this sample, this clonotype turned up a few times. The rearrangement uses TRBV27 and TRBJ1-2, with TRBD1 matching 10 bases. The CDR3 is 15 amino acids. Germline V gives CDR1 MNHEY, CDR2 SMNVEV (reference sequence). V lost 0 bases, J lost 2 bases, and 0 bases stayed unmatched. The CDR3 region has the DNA TGTGCCAGCAGTTTATCGGGACAGGGGAACTATGGCTACACCTTC. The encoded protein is CASSLSGQGNYGYTF.

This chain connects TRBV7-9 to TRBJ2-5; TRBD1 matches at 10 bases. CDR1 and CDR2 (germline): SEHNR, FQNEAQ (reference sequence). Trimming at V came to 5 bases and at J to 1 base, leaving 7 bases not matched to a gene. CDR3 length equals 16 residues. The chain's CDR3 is CASSPGTGVPQETQYF. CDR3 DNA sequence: TGTGCCAGCAGCCCGGGGACAGGGGTTCCCCAAGAGACCCAGTACTTC.

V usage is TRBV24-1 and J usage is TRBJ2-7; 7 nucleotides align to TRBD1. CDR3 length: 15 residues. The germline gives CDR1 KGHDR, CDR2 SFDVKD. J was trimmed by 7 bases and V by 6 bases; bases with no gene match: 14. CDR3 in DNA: TGTGCCACCAGTTCCCCCCGGACAGGTAACAATGAGCAGTACTTC. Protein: CATSSPRTGNNEQYF.

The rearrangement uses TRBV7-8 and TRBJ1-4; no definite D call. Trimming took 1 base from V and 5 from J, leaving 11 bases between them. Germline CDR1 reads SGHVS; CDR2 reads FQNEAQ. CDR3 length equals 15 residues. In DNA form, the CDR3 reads TGTGCCAGCAGCTTAGGGCTAGACATAAATGAAAAACTGTTTTTT. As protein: CASSLGLDINEKLFF.

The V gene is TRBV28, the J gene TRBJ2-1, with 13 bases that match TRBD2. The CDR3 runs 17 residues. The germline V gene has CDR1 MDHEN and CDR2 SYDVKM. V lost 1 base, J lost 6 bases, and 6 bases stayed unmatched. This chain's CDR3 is CASSLLGTSGAINEQFF. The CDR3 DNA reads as TGTGCCAGCAGTTTATTGGGGACTAGCGGGGCGATCAATGAGCAGTTCTTC.

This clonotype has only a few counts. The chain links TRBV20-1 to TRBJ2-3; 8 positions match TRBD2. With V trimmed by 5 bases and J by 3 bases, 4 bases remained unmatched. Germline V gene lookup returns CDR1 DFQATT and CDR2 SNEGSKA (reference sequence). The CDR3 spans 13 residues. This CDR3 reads CSAFRGGTDTQYF. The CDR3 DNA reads TGCAGTGCTTTCCGGGGGGGGACAGATACGCAGTATTTT.

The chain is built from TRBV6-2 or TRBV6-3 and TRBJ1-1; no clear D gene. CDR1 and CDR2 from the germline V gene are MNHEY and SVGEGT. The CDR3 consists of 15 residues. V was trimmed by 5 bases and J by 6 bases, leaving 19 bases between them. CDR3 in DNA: TGTGCCAGCAGTGGGGATACCTCCCAGAGCCCTGAAGCTTTCTTT. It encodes CASSGDTSQSPEAFF.

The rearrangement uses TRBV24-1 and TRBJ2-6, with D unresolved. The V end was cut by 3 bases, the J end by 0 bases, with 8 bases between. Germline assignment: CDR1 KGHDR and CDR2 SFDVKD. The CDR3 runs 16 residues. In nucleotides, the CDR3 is TGTGCCACCAGTGATCCGAGAGACTCTGGGGCCAACGTCCTGACTTTC. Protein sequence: CATSDPRDSGANVLTF.

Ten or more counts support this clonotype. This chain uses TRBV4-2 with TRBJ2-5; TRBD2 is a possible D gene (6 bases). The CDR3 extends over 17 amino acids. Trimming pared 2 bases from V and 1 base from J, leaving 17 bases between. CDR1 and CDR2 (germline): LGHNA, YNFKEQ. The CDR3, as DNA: TGTGCCAGCAGCCAAAAGAGCTCGGACTACTTCCAAGAGACCCAGTACTTC. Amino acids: CASSQKSSDYFQETQYF.

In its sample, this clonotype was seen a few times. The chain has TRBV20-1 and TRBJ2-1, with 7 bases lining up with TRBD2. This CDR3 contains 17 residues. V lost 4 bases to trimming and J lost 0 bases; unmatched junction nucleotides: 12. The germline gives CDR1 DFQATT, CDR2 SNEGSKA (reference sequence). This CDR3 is CSAMGPGGSSSYNEQFF. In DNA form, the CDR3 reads TGCAGTGCTATGGGCCCGGGCGGGAGCAGCTCCTACAATGAGCAGTTCTTC.

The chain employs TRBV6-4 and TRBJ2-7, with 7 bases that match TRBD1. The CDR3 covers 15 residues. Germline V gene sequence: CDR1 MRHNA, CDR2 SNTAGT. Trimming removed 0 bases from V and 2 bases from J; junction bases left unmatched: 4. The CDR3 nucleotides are TGTGCCAGCAGTGACTCACAGGGGTCTGCCTACGAGCAGTACTTC. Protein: CASSDSQGSAYEQYF.